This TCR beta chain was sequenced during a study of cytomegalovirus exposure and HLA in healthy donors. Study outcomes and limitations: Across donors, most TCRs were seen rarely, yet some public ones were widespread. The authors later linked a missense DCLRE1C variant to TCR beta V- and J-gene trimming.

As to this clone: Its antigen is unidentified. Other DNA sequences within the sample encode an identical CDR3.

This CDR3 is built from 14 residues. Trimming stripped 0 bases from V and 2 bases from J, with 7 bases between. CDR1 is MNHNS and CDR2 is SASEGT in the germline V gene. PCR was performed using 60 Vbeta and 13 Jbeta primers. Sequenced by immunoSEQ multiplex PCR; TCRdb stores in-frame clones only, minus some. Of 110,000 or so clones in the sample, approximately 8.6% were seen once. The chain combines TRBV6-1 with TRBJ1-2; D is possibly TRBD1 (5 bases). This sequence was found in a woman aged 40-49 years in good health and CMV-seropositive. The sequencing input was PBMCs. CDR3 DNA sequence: TGTGCCAGCAGTGAAGCCGACAGAAACTATGGCTACACCTTC. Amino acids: CASSEADRNYGYTF.